Below are 18 T cell receptor beta chains sequenced from a single sample in a study of T-cell memory formation after mild COVID-19. TCRdb re-called the 5' RACE reads with MiXCR, one entry per CDR3 protein. The sample contains fewer than 650,000 distinct CDR3 sequences, about a fifth of which appear only once. The sample consisted of PBMCs or a T cell subset sorted from them (not recorded which). The receptors derive from an adult woman who had mild COVID-19 (a few samples of this study predate the infection). Cell type and time point are not known.

The chain combines TRBV7-9 with TRBJ2-5; 7 nucleotides match TRBD1. Germline V gene lookup returns CDR1 SEHNR and CDR2 FQNEAQ (reference sequence). CDR3 length: 14 residues. J gave up 3 bases and V 7 bases, and 8 bases lay outside the gene matches. CDR3 in DNA: TGTGCCAGCAATCCTAGGACAGGTGAAGAGACCCAGTACTTC. Translation gives CASNPRTGEETQYF.

This clonotype was detected a few times. Germline and junction disagree at one end, which may indicate a read error. The chain is built from TRBV7-7 and TRBJ1-6, with 7 bases lining up with TRBD1. The CDR3 runs to 14 residues. The germline V gene has CDR1 SSHAT and CDR2 FNYEAQ (reference sequence). The CDR3 loop reads CASSRQGIDSPLHF. CDR3 nucleotide sequence: TGTGCTAGCAGCCGACAGGGTATAGATTCACCCCTCCACTTT.

The count of this clonotype is one. The rearrangement links TRBV19 to TRBJ2-7, with TRBD2 identical over 7 bases. J lost 5 bases, V lost 3 bases, and 7 bases had no gene match. The CDR3 has 14 amino acids. Germline V gives CDR1 LNHDA, CDR2 SQIVND (reference sequence). CDR3 sequence: CASSIGEGSDEQYF. The DNA of the CDR3 is TGTGCCAGTAGTATTGGGGAGGGTAGCGACGAGCAGTACTTC.

The chain carries TRBV6-5 and TRBJ2-7, with 9 bases matching TRBD2. The CDR3 runs to 14 residues. CDR1 and CDR2 (germline): MNHEY, SVGAGI. V lost 6 bases to trimming and J lost 5 bases; unmatched junction nucleotides: 8. For the CDR3, the DNA is TGTGCCAGCAGCCACGGGCTAGCGGGGAACGAGCAGTACTTC. It encodes CASSHGLAGNEQYF.

A few counts support this clonotype. The V call is TRBV7-9, the J call TRBJ2-7, with TRBD1 identical over 12 bases. Germline loops: CDR1 SEHNR, CDR2 FQNEAQ (reference sequence). The V and J ends lost 5 bases and 2 bases, in that order; junction bases with no gene match: 7. This CDR3 comprises 16 residues. The CDR3 DNA reads as TGTGCCAGCAGCCCGCAGGGACAGGGGGCCACCTACGAGCAGTACTTC. Its protein product is CASSPQGQGATYEQYF.

The rearrangement uses TRBV7-6 and TRBJ1-2; no clear D gene. CDR3 length: 15 residues. Trimming took off 5 bases at V and 6 bases at J, with 19 bases between the two ends. Germline V lookup: CDR1 SGHVS, CDR2 FNYEAQ. The CDR3 region is CASSRRPSGIDGYTF. CDR3 sequence (DNA): TGTGCCAGCAGCCGTAGGCCGTCCGGGATTGATGGCTACACCTTC. Complete variable domain (other parts from reference TRBV7-6 and TRBJ1-2): GAGVSQSPRYKVTKRGQDVALRCDPISGHVSLYWYRQALGQGPEFLTYFNYEAQQDKSGLPNDRFSAERPEGSISTLTIQRTEQRDSAMYRCASSRRPSGIDGYTFGSGTRLTVV.

In this sample, this clonotype turned up a few times. V gene TRBV30 combines with J gene TRBJ2-7, with D hard to call. V lost 0 bases to trimming and J lost 7 bases, with 16 bases between them. The CDR3 is 14 residues long. Looked up from germline, CDR1 is GTSNPN and CDR2 is SVGIG (reference sequence). In DNA, the CDR3 is TGTGCCTGGAGTGTCCAGGCTGCTATTGGGGAGCAGTACTTC. Translation gives CAWSVQAAIGEQYF.

The chain employs TRBV5-1 and TRBJ2-1; the D call may be TRBD1 or TRBD2 (5 bases each). Trimming removed 4 bases from V and 9 bases from J, with 17 bases in between. There are 14 residues in the CDR3. Looked up from germline, CDR1 is SGHRS and CDR2 is YFSETQ. The CDR3 sequence is CASSPVQGASEQFF. The CDR3 region has the DNA TGCGCCAGCAGCCCAGTTCAGGGAGCGTCTGAGCAGTTCTTC.

This sequence joins TRBV7-6 and TRBJ1-1, with unresolved D. This CDR3 has 15 residues. V shed 4 bases and J shed 1 base, with 13 bases lying between them. Germline V lookup: CDR1 SGHVS, CDR2 FNYEAQ. The chain's CDR3 is CASSSEHRKNTEAFF. CDR3 nucleotides: TGTGCCAGCAGCTCCGAACACAGAAAGAACACTGAAGCTTTCTTT.

This clonotype showed up just a few times. V gene TRBV3-2 combines with J gene TRBJ1-1; the table's D call, TRBD1, was not checked against the DNA. TRBV3-2 is marked as a pseudogene. The CDR3 contains 19 residues. The CDR3 sequence is CASSQEVEGAGGGLAEAFF. The DNA of the CDR3 is TGTGCCAGCAGCCAAGAGGTAGAAGGGGCAGGTGGCGGGCTAGCTGAAGCTTTCTTT.

This clonotype was detected once. The V call is TRBV20-1, the J call TRBJ2-2; D gene ambiguous. The CDR3 sequence is 13 residues long. From germline, CDR1 is DFQATT and CDR2 SNEGSKA (reference sequence). V dropped 5 bases and J dropped 0 bases, with 7 bases sitting between them. CDR3 nucleotide sequence: TGCAGTGCTGTACAGCCGAACACCGGGGAGCTGTTTTTT. It specifies CSAVQPNTGELFF.

The chain recombines TRBV19 with TRBJ2-5, with D possibly being TRBD1 or TRBD2 (6 bases each). Trimming took 1 base from V and 1 from J, leaving 19 bases between them. CDR1 and CDR2 (germline): LNHDA, SQIVND (reference sequence). This CDR3 contains 18 residues. In DNA form, the CDR3 reads TGTGCCAGTAGTATAGCCCGGGGGCTAGTGGGACGCCAAGAGACCCAGTACTTC. It encodes CASSIARGLVGRQETQYF.

This clonotype was seen more than once but under ten times. The rearrangement links TRBV4-1 to TRBJ1-2, with D maybe TRBD1 (6 bases). Trimming removed 0 bases at V and 3 bases at J, with 8 bases between. This CDR3 is built from 14 residues. Germline-derived CDR1 and CDR2 are MGHRA and YSYEKL. The CDR3 loop is CASSQEQGYYGYTF. Here the CDR3 DNA reads TGCGCCAGCAGCCAAGAACAGGGCTACTATGGCTACACCTTC.

J is TRBJ1-2 and V is TRBV12-3 or TRBV12-4; 8 nucleotides align to TRBD1. Germline trimming cut 6 bases from V and 5 bases from J; bases unmatched to any gene: 2. This CDR3 has 12 amino acids. CDR3 bases: TGTGCCAGCAGCTGGACAGGGTATGGCTACACCTTC. Its protein is CASSWTGYGYTF.

The V and J genes are TRBV11-2 and TRBJ2-2; D may be TRBD1 (5 bases). Trimming took 0 bases from V and 2 from J, leaving 13 bases between them. The germline V gene has CDR1 SGHAT and CDR2 FQNNGV. CDR3 length equals 17 residues. As DNA, the CDR3 is TGTGCCAGCAGCTTAGACCCGGCAGGGTACAACACCGGGGAGCTGTTTTTT. It specifies CASSLDPAGYNTGELFF.

V and J are TRBV7-3 and TRBJ2-1; 14 bases align to TRBD2. Per germline, CDR1 SGHTA and CDR2 FQGTGA. The CDR3 has 12 residues. J was trimmed by 13 bases and V by 5 bases; bases with no gene match: 1. CDR3 DNA: TGTGCCAGCAGCGGACTAGCGGGAGGTCAGTTCTTC. Protein: CASSGLAGGQFF.

J is TRBJ2-1 and V is TRBV9; 7 positions match TRBD2. V gave up 4 bases and J gave up 3 bases; unmatched junction bases: 10. Germline V lookup: CDR1 SGDLS, CDR2 YYNGEE. This CDR3 is built from 16 residues. The DNA of the CDR3 is TGTGCCAGCAGCCCACCTGTAGCGGGCTTCTACAATGAGCAGTTCTTC. Translated, it gives CASSPPVAGFYNEQFF.

The chain combines TRBV18 with TRBJ2-2; D possibly matches TRBD1 or TRBD2 (5 bases each). This CDR3 has 15 residues. The germline V gene has CDR1 KGHSH and CDR2 LQKENI. The V end was cut by 6 bases, the J end by 1 base, with 12 bases between. CDR3 protein: CASSSGRRNTGELFF. The CDR3 DNA follows: TGTGCCAGCTCCTCGGGACGGAGGAACACCGGGGAGCTGTTTTTT.